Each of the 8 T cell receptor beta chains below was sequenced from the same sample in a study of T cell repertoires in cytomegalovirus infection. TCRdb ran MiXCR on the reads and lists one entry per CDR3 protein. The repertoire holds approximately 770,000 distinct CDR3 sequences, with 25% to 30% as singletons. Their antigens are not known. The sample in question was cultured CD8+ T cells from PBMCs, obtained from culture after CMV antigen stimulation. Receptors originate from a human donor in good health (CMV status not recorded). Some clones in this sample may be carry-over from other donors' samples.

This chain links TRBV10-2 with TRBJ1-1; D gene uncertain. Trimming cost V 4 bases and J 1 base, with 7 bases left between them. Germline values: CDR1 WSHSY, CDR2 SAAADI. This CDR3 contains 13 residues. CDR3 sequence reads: CASSVNGNTEAFF. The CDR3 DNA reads TGCGCCAGCAGTGTTAACGGGAACACTGAAGCTTTCTTT.

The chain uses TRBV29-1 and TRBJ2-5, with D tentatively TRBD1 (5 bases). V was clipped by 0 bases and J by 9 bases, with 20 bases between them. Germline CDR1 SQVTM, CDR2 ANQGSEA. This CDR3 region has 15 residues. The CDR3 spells CSVEDRDRQVGSQYF. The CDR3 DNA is TGCAGCGTTGAAGATCGAGACAGACAAGTGGGGTCCCAGTACTTC. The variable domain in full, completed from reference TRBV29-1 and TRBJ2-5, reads SAVISQKPSRDICQRGTSLTIQCQVDSQVTMMFWYRQQPGQSLTLIATANQGSEATYESGFVIDKFPISRPNLTFSTLTVSNMSPEDSSIYLCSVEDRDRQVGSQYFGPGTRLLVL.

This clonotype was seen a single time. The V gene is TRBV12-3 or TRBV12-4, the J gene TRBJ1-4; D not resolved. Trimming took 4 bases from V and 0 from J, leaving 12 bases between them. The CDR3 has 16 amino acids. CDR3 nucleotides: TGTGCCAGCAGTTCCCAGGATACAACAACTAATGAAAAACTGTTTTTT. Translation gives CASSSQDTTTNEKLFF.

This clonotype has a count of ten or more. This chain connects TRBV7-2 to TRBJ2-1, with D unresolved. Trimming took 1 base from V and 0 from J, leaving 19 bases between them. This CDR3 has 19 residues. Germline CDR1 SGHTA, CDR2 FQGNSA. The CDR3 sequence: CASSLVPDSPPASYNEQFF. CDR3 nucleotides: TGTGCCAGCAGCTTAGTCCCAGACTCCCCGCCGGCCTCCTACAATGAGCAGTTCTTC.

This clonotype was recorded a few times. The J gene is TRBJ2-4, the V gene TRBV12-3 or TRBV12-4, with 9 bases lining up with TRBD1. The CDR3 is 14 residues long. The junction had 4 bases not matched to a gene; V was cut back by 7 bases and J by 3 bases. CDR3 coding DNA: TGTGCCAGCACCTGGACAGGGGACAAAAACATTCAGTACTTC. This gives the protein CASTWTGDKNIQYF.

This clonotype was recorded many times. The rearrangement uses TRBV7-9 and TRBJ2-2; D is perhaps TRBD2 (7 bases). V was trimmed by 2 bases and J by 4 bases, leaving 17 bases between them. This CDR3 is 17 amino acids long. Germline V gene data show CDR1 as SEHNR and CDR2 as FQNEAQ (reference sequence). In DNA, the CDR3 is TGTGCCAGCAGCTTAAGGGCCCGGGAGGACAGCACCGGGGAGCTGTTTTTT. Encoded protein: CASSLRAREDSTGELFF.

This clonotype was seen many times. The CDR3 loop is CSAPSQGRRAFF. DNA for the CDR3: TGCAGTGCACCCTCGCAGGGTCGAAGAGCTTTCTTT. This chain uses TRBV20-1 with TRBJ1-1; D perhaps matches TRBD1 (5 bases). This CDR3 is 12 amino acids long. Germline assignment: CDR1 DFQATT and CDR2 SNEGSKA (reference sequence). Trimming took off 6 bases at V and 10 bases at J, with 18 bases between the two ends.

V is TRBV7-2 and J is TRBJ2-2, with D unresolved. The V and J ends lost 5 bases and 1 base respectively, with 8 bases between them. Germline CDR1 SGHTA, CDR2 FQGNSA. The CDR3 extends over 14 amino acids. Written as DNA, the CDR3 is TGTGCCAGCAGCCGCTACAAGAACACCGGGGAGCTGTTTTTT. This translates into CASSRYKNTGELFF.